These T cell receptor beta chains were read from a single sample in a study of human T cells and chemical hapten exposure. Via MiXCR, TCRdb re-called the RACE reads, giving one row per CDR3 protein. Of more than 150,000 distinct CDR3 sequences in the sample, approximately 31% were seen once. The specimen was whole blood, collected in connection with sensitization to the hapten diphenylcyclopropenone (DPC). These receptors originate from a woman in her 30s with alopecia areata. Some clones in this sample may be carry-over from other donors' samples. Each CDR3 is given with its conserved first and last residue. Fields, in order: D gene, CDR3 length, clone size, V gene, CDR3 protein. A D gene is named only where the DNA matches it firmly. Clone size is given for some rows only: seen once, a few or many times, or a class if the clone is expanded.

- | 14 | - | TRBV6-2/TRBV6-3 | CASGTWEAGAIQYF
- | 15 | few | TRBV28 | CASHENTGLLYGYTF
TRBD1 | 15 | - | TRBV10-3 | CAISVGTGPKLGYTF
- | 13 | few | TRBV7-2 | CASSLILDNEQFF
- | 14 | - | TRBV28 | CASTSGAAGGGYTF
TRBD2 | 15 | - | TRBV5-4 | CASSTSGVVGNEQFF
- | 12 | - | TRBV10-3 | CAISESPDTQYF
- | 15 | - | TRBV7-7 | CANSLEPLSRETQYF
TRBD1 | 14 | - | TRBV5-1 | CASGEGQGGTEAFF
- | 17 | few | TRBV20-1 | CSASIRLTGKRDQPQHF
- | 13 | few | TRBV9 | CASSSGLTETQYF
- | 13 | few | TRBV29-1 | CSVRRGAETEAFF
- | 15 | few | TRBV2 | CASSEEVYTSDTQYF
- | 13 | few | TRBV27 | CASSLNVNQPQHF
- | 15 | - | TRBV6-2/TRBV6-3 | CASSPLGVRADTQYF
TRBD2 | 15 | - | TRBV28 | CASTSSGGADGELFF
TRBD2 | 16 | few | TRBV27 | CASSHLASGVWNEQFF
- | 14 | once | TRBV7-2 | CASSFGGPGETQYF
TRBD2 | 15 | - | TRBV20-1 | CSARPGLAGAFEQFF
- | 13 | - | TRBV5-6 | CASTRAGAYEQYF
- | 14 | - | TRBV6-2/TRBV6-3 | CASSPRTLNTEAFF
- | 13 | - | TRBV7-6 | CASSLYESETQYF
- | 14 | - | TRBV30 | CAWSLNPGANVLTF
- | 16 | few | TRBV9 | CASSVEWGGPTDTQYF
TRBD2 | 17 | - | TRBV9 | CASSVESGGAPADTQYF
TRBD1 | 14 | few | TRBV19 | CASSIVTGVQPQHF
- | 13 | many | TRBV7-3 | CARAWGLNTEAFF
- | 11 | once | TRBV28 | CATNSNNEQFF
- | 12 | few | TRBV2 | CASSGGGQPQHF
TRBD2 | 15 | - | TRBV24-1 | CATSDFPGGQETQYF
- | 15 | few | TRBV5-1 | CASSFGRGAGNTIYF
- | 16 | - | TRBV11-2 | CASSLVVASSGNTIYF
- | 14 | few | TRBV20-1 | CSASGGVYNSPLHF
TRBD1 | 14 | few | TRBV4-3 | CASSQMTGAEKLFF
- | 13 | few | TRBV20-1 | CSVPDENTGELFF
TRBD2 | 14 | - | TRBV20-1 | CSAPVAGGIDTQYF
- | 13 | few | TRBV28 | CATWQGAYNEQFF
TRBD2 | 16 | - | TRBV11-3 | CASSPRSGGASNEQFF
- | 11 | few | TRBV29-1 | CSVGQPYGYTF
TRBD1 | 17 | - | TRBV11-2 | CASSPINHRGRDYEQYF
- | 15 | few | TRBV27 | CASSWGSGFNSPLHF
TRBD1 | 12 | few | TRBV7-9 | CASSAGQGQAFF